One sample yielded the 9 T cell receptor beta chains listed below, sequenced in a study of cytomegalovirus exposure and HLA in healthy donors. Primers: 60 Vbeta forward and 13 Jbeta reverse. Sequenced by immunoSEQ multiplex PCR; TCRdb stores in-frame clones only, minus some. This table holds about 200,000 clones, less than 80% found once. Sequencing input: PBMCs. The receptors derive from a woman in her twenties or thirties in good health and CMV-seropositive.

Only a few counts were recorded for this clone. The CDR3 DNA reads as TGTGCCAGCAGCCCAGGGACAGGGGGCGGCGGTCAGCCCCAGCATTTT. This translates into CASSPGTGGGGQPQHF. This sequence joins TRBV5-4 and TRBJ1-5; 12 nucleotides match TRBD1. The CDR3 contains 16 residues. Germline V CDR1 and CDR2: SGHNT, YYREEE (reference sequence). Trimming took 4 bases from V and 6 from J; bases not matched to a gene: 8.

CDR3 sequence reads: CASSYPTGAYGYTF. CDR3 coding DNA: TGTGCCAGCAGTTACCCTACAGGGGCCTATGGCTACACCTTC. This chain uses TRBV6-5 with TRBJ1-2; 7 positions match TRBD1. The germline V gene encodes CDR1 MNHEY and CDR2 SVGAGI. V trimming: 2 bases; J trimming: 4 bases; junction bases outside the gene matches: 4. The CDR3 extends over 14 amino acids.

The chain joins TRBV2 to TRBJ2-4, with D possibly being TRBD1 (5 bases). V gave up 4 bases and J gave up 2 bases, with 12 bases separating them. CDR3 length equals 15 residues. Germline V gene data show CDR1 as SNHLY and CDR2 as FYNNEI. This chain's CDR3 is CASSARVVTKNIQYF. In DNA, the CDR3 is TGTGCCAGCAGTGCCAGGGTGGTGACCAAAAACATTCAGTACTTC. The full variable domain, in which reference TRBV2 and TRBJ2-4 provide the parts outside the CDR3, is EPEVTQTPSHQVTQMGQEVILRCVPISNHLYFYWYRQILGQKVEFLVSFYNNEISEKSEIFDDQFSVERPDGSNFTLKIRSTKLEDSAMYFCASSARVVTKNIQYFGAGTRLSVL.

The CDR3 DNA follows: TGTGCCAGCTCACAACGGAGCACCTACGAGCAGTACTTC. Translating it yields CASSQRSTYEQYF. The chain recombines TRBV18 with TRBJ2-7; D unclear. CDR3 size: 13 residues. CDR1 KGHSH and CDR2 LQKENI come from the germline V gene. Trimming took 4 bases from V and 2 from J, leaving 9 bases between them.

The CDR3 coding sequence is TGTGCCAGTACACCGGACAGGGGAAGGGCCTACGAGCAGTACTTC. Translation: CASTPDRGRAYEQYF. The rearrangement uses TRBV19 and TRBJ2-7; 9 bases fit TRBD1. Unmatched junction bases numbered 9, after V lost 7 bases and J lost 2 bases. The CDR3 sequence is 15 residues long. CDR1 and CDR2 (germline): LNHDA, SQIVND (reference sequence).

The chain recombines TRBV6-5 with TRBJ2-1; 7 positions agree with TRBD1. The CDR3 sequence is 15 residues long. Germline V gene lookup returns CDR1 MNHEY and CDR2 SVGAGI. The V segment lost 7 bases and the J segment 4 bases; nucleotides outside the gene matches: 10. The CDR3 DNA reads TGTGCCAGCAACACCCGGGACAGTGATTACAATGAGCAGTTCTTC. Amino acid sequence: CASNTRDSDYNEQFF.

The CDR3 DNA follows: TGTGCCAGCAGCTTGGGACTACCCACAGATACGCAGTATTTT. Protein: CASSLGLPTDTQYF. This chain joins TRBV5-5 and TRBJ2-3, with D possibly TRBD2 on 5 matching bases. The V end lost 0 bases, the J end lost 2 bases, and 7 bases lay between the germline ends. This CDR3 is 14 amino acids long. Germline V gives CDR1 SGHKS, CDR2 YYEKEE (reference sequence).

The V and J genes are TRBV29-1 and TRBJ1-1; the match to TRBD1 covers 8 bases. The CDR3 has 13 amino acids. Per the germline V gene, CDR1 is SQVTM and CDR2 is ANQGSEA. After removal of 4 bases from V and 1 base from J, the junction contained 2 bases not matched to a gene. The CDR3 nucleotides read TGCAGCGTTGTTGGACAGGGGAACACTGAAGCTTTCTTT. Translated, it gives CSVVGQGNTEAFF.

The rearrangement links TRBV10-3 to TRBJ2-1, with D possibly matching TRBD2 (6 bases). The germline CDR1 and CDR2 sequences are ENHRY and SYGVKD. Trimming took 6 bases from V and 9 from J, leaving 15 bases between them. CDR3 length equals 13 residues. CDR3 residues: CAISGTGVGEQFF. In nucleotides, the CDR3 is TGTGCCATCAGCGGGACTGGGGTGGGTGAGCAGTTCTTC.